This T cell receptor beta chain comes out of a study of response to subunit inactivated influenza vaccine. MiXCR was run by TCRdb on the RT-PCR reads, yielding one entry per CDR3 protein. The data contain more than 550,000 distinct CDR3 sequences, approximately 10% of them singletons. This clonotype was counted only a few times. This CDR3 comprises 15 residues. V was pared by 2 bases and J by 2 bases, with 6 bases of the junction left unmatched. Germline V gene lookup returns CDR1 SEHNR and CDR2 FQNEAQ (reference sequence). Another study also made use of these data, one on T cells expressing NK-cell markers. This second report adds: cDNA encoding TCR beta was synthesized via 5'RACE template switching incorporating UMIs. All TCR beta repertoires analysed originated from sorted CD3+CD56+NKG2C+, CD3+CD56+NKG2C- and CD3+CD56-NKG2C+ T cells. Seven of the eight sequenced donors were HCMV-seropositive; one was seronegative. For 5 to 7 donors, the dominant NKG2C+ clonotypes made up about 1.0-8% of their CD8+ T cells. Once again these clonotypes came out on top in the CD3+CD56-NKG2C+ fraction of several donors.

The receptor comes from a man aged 45-65 years who received an inactivated influenza vaccine. The chain combines TRBV7-9 with TRBJ2-7; 7 positions agree with TRBD1. Here the sequenced sample was PBMCs from blood, taken on the day of vaccination. CDR3 DNA sequence: TGTGCCAGCAGCTTAATCGCCAGGGGGACCTACGAGCAGTACTTC. Encoded protein: CASSLIARGTYEQYF.